The 11 T cell receptor beta chains below come from one sample, sequenced in a study of cytomegalovirus exposure and HLA in healthy donors. The PCR employed 60 Vbeta primers together with 13 Jbeta primers. TCRdb's copy holds only in-frame clones and misses some; the assay was immunoSEQ multiplex PCR. The sample records some 130,000 clones, about two thirds being singletons. Source material: PBMCs. The receptor set was obtained from a man aged 45-65 years in good health and CMV-seropositive.

The chain links TRBV4-2 to TRBJ1-4, with 8 bases lining up with TRBD1. Germline V lookup: CDR1 LGHNA, CDR2 YNFKEQ. The CDR3 spans 18 residues. V gave up 1 base and J gave up 8 bases; unmatched junction bases: 15. DNA of the CDR3: TGTGCCAGCAGCCAAGCCGGGACAGGTGGGATGTTTGGCGAAAAACTGTTTTTT. Its translation: CASSQAGTGGMFGEKLFF.

The CDR3 coding sequence is TGTGCCAGCAGCTTGGCCCGACAGGGGGCGGACTATGGCTACACCTTC. Amino acid sequence: CASSLARQGADYGYTF. This chain connects TRBV5-4 to TRBJ1-2; TRBD1 aligns across 10 bases. CDR3 length: 16 amino acids. The V gene's germline CDR1 is SGHNT and CDR2 YYREEE (reference sequence). V trimming: 0 bases; J trimming: 3 bases; junction bases outside the gene matches: 5. Combining the CDR3 with reference TRBV5-4 and TRBJ1-2 gives the whole variable domain ETGVTQSPTHLIKTRGQQVTLRCSSQSGHNTVSWYQQALGQGPQFIFQYYREEENGRGNFPPRFSGLQFPNYSSELNVNALELDDSALYLCASSLARQGADYGYTFGSGTRLTVV.

J is TRBJ1-2 and V is TRBV5-5; 10 bases are shared with TRBD1. This CDR3 contains 16 residues. Germline CDR1 reads SGHKS; CDR2 reads YYEKEE (reference sequence). V was clipped by 0 bases and J by 3 bases; unmatched bases: 5. The DNA for the CDR3 is TGTGCCAGCAGCTTGGCGGGACAGGGGTTGTACTATGGCTACACCTTC. Translation: CASSLAGQGLYYGYTF.

This clone is a singleton in its sample. The genes are TRBV14 and TRBJ1-2; possibly TRBD1 for D (5 bases). In germline, CDR1 is SGHDN, CDR2 FVKESK. This CDR3 comprises 15 residues. Trimming stripped 0 bases from V and 4 bases from J, with 12 bases between. This CDR3 is CASSQDVRVGYGYTF. Here the CDR3 DNA reads TGTGCCAGCAGCCAAGATGTCAGGGTGGGCTATGGCTACACCTTC.

The chain joins TRBV27 to TRBJ1-2, with 8 positions matching TRBD1. This CDR3 has 16 residues. Trimming took 8 bases from V and 7 from J; bases not matched to a gene: 18. CDR1 and CDR2 (germline): MNHEY, SMNVEV (reference sequence). CDR3 coding DNA: TGTGCCAGCCTCCCCCTCCAGGCAGGGGGCGGCTCTGGCTACACCTTC. This codes for CASLPLQAGGGSGYTF.

The CDR3 bases are TGTGCCAGCAGCCGACAGGGGAGCGACGAGCAGTACTTC. This sequence encodes CASSRQGSDEQYF. The chain recombines TRBV6-6 with TRBJ2-7; 8 bases match TRBD1. In germline, CDR1 is MNHNY, CDR2 SVGAGI (reference sequence). With 6 bases clipped from V and 5 bases from J, the junction kept 6 bases outside the gene matches. CDR3 length: 13 amino acids.

The J gene is TRBJ2-7, the V gene TRBV4-2; 9 bases map to TRBD1. Germline CDR1 is LGHNA and CDR2 is YNFKEQ. With 4 bases clipped from V and 3 bases from J, the junction kept 7 bases outside the gene matches. The CDR3 has 15 amino acids. For the CDR3, the DNA is TGTGCCAGCAGCCGCCTTGGGACAGGGCGCTACGAGCAGTACTTC. Protein sequence: CASSRLGTGRYEQYF.

The J gene is TRBJ2-7, the V gene TRBV7-2; 10 positions agree with TRBD2. The germline CDR1 and CDR2 sequences are SGHTA and FQGNSA. After removal of 4 bases from V and 4 bases from J, the junction contained 7 bases not matched to a gene. This CDR3 comprises 15 residues. The CDR3 DNA reads as TGTGCCAGCAGCTACCGACTAGCGGGTCGGTACGAGCAGTACTTC. The encoded protein is CASSYRLAGRYEQYF.

Comments on this clone: Germline is not matched at one junction end, which may reflect a read error. The chain couples TRBV9 to TRBJ2-5; D perhaps matches TRBD2 (6 bases). The J call is doubtful: the DNA matches TRBJ2-7 better. CDR1 and CDR2 (germline): SGDLS, YYNGEE. The CDR3 extends over 14 amino acids. The CDR3 DNA follows: TGTGCCAGCAGCGTAGGCGGGACCTCCGACGAGCAGTACTTC. Amino acid sequence: CASSVGGTSDEQYF.

This clone has a single count. V gene TRBV28 combines with J gene TRBJ2-1, with 11 nucleotides matching TRBD2. Germline values: CDR1 MDHEN, CDR2 SYDVKM. Losses at the gene ends were 10 bases for V and 7 bases for J; bases not matched to a gene: 6. There are 13 residues in the CDR3. CDR3 sequence (DNA): TGTGCCACGTTAGCGGGAGGGAGGAATGAGCAGTTCTTC. Protein product: CATLAGGRNEQFF.

The chain is built from TRBV5-1 and TRBJ2-1; 13 bases map to TRBD2. CDR1 and CDR2 from the germline V gene are SGHRS and YFSETQ. Losses at the gene ends were 2 bases for V and 2 bases for J; bases not matched to a gene: 1. The length of the CDR3 is 16 residues. The CDR3 here is CASSFTSGGAYNEQFF. Here the CDR3 DNA reads TGCGCCAGCAGCTTCACTAGCGGGGGGGCCTACAATGAGCAGTTCTTC.